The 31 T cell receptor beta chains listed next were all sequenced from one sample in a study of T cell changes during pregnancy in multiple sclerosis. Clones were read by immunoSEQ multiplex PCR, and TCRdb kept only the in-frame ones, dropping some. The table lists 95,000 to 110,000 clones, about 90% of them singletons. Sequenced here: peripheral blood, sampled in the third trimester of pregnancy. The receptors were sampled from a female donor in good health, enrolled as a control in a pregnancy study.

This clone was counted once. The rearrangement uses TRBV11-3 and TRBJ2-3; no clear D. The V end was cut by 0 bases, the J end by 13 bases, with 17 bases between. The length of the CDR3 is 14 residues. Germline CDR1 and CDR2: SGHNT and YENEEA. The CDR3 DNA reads TGTGCCAGCAGCTTAGACTCCGTGCGGTGGATCGAGTATTTT. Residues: CASSLDSVRWIEYF.

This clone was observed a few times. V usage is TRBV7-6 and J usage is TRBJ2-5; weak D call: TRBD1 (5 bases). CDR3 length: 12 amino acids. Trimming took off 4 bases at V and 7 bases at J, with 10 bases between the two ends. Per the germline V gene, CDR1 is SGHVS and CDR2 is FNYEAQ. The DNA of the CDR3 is TGTGCCAGCAGCTCCACCACAGGGACCCAGTACTTC. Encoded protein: CASSSTTGTQYF.

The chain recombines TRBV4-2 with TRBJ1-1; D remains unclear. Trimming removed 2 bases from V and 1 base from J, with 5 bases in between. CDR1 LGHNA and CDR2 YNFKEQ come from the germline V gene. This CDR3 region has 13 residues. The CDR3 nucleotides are TGTGCCAGCAGCCAAACTAGGAACACTGAAGCTTTCTTT. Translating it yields CASSQTRNTEAFF.

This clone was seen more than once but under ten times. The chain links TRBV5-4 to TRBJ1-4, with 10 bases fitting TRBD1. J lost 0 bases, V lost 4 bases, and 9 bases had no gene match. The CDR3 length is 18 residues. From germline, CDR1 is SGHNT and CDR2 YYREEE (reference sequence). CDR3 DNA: TGTGCCAGCAGCCTCCACCGGGACAGGGGCTCAACTAATGAAAAACTGTTTTTT. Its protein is CASSLHRDRGSTNEKLFF.

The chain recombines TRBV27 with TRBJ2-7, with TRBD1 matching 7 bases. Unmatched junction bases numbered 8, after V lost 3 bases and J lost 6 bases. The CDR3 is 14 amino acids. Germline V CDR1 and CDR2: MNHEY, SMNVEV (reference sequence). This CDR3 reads CASSLHDRVGEQYF. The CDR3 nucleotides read TGTGCCAGCAGTTTGCACGACAGGGTGGGCGAGCAGTACTTC.

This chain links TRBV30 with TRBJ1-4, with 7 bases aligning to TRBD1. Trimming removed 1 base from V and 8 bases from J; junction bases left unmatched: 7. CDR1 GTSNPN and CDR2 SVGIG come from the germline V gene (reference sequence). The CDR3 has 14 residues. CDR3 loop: CAWSAGQALEKLFF. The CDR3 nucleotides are TGTGCCTGGAGTGCAGGACAGGCCCTGGAAAAACTGTTTTTT. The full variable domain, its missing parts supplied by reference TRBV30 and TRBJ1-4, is SQTIHQWPATLVQPVGSPLSLECTVEGTSNPNLYWYRQAAGRGLQLLFYSVGIGQISSEVPQNLSASRPQDRQFILSSKKLLLSDSGFYLCAWSAGQALEKLFFGSGTQLSVL.

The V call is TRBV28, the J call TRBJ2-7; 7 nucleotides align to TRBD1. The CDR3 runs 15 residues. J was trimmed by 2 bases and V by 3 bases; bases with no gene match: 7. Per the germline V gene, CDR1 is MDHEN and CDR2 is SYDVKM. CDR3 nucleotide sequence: TGTGCCAGCAGTTTCCCTACCGGGACAGCCTACGAGCAGTACTTC. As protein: CASSFPTGTAYEQYF. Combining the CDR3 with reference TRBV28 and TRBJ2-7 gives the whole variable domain DVKVTQSSRYLVKRTGEKVFLECVQDMDHENMFWYRQDPGLGLRLIYFSYDVKMKEKGDIPEGYSVSREKKERFSLILESASTNQTSMYLCASSFPTGTAYEQYFGPGTRLTVT.

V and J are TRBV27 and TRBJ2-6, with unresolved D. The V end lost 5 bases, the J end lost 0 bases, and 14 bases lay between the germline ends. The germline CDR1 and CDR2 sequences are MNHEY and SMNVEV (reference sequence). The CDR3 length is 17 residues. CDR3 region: CASSPRAYSSGANVLTF. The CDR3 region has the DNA TGTGCCAGCAGTCCTCGCGCGTATAGCTCTGGGGCCAACGTCCTGACTTTC.

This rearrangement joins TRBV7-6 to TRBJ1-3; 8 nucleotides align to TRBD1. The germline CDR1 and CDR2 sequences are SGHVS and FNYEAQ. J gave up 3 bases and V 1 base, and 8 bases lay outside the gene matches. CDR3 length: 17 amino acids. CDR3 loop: CASSLEPGQGNGNTIYF. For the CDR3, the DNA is TGTGCCAGCAGCTTAGAGCCCGGACAGGGAAATGGAAACACCATATATTTT.

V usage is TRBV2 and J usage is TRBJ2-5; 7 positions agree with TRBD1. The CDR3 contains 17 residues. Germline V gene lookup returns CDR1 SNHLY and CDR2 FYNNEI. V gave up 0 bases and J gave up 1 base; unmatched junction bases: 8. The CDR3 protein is CASSEAQNRGFQETQYF. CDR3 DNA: TGTGCCAGCAGTGAAGCGCAGAACAGGGGATTCCAAGAGACCCAGTACTTC.

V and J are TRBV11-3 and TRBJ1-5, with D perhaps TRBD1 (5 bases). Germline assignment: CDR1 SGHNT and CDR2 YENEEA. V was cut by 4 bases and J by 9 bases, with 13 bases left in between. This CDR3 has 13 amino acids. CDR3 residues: CASSSSRGGPQHF. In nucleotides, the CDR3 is TGTGCCAGCAGCTCCTCCCGGGGGGGGCCCCAGCATTTT.

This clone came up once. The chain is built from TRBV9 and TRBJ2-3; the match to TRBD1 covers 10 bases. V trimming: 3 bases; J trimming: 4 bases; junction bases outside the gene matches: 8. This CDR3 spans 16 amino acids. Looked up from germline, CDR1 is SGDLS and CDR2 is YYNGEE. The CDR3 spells CASSGDRGRFADTQYF. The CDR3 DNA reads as TGTGCCAGCAGCGGAGACAGGGGGCGATTCGCAGATACGCAGTATTTT.

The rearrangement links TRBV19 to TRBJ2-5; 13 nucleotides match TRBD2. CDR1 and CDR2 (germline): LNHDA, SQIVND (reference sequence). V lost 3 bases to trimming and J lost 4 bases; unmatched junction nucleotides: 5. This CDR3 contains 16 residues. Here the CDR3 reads CASSIGTSGEGETQYF. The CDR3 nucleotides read TGTGCCAGTAGTATTGGGACTAGCGGGGAAGGAGAGACCCAGTACTTC.

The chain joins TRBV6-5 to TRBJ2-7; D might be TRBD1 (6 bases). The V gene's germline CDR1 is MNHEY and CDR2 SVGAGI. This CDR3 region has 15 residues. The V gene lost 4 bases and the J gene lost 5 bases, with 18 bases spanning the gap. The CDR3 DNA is TGTGCCAGCAGTTCCGTCGCAGGGGAATCGGACGAGCAGTACTTC. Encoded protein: CASSSVAGESDEQYF.

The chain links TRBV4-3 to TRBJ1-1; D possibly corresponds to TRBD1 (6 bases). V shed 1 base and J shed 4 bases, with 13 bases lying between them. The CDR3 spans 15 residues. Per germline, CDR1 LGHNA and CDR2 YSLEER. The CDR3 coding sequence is TGCGCCAGCAGCCAAGGGACAGCCACTCTCACTGAAGCTTTCTTT. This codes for CASSQGTATLTEAFF.

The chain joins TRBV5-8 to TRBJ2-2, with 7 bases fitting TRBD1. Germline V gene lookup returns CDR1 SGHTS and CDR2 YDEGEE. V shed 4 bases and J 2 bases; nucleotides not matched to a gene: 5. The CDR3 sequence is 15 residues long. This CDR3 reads CASSNGDSNTGELFF. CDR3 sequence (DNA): TGTGCCAGCAGCAACGGGGACAGCAACACCGGGGAGCTGTTTTTT.

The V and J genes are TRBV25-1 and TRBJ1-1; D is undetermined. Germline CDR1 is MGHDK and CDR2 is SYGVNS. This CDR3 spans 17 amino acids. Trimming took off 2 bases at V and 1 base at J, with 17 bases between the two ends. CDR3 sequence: CASSEGWARLPNTEAFF. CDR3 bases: TGTGCCAGCAGTGAAGGTTGGGCCCGATTGCCGAACACTGAAGCTTTCTTT.

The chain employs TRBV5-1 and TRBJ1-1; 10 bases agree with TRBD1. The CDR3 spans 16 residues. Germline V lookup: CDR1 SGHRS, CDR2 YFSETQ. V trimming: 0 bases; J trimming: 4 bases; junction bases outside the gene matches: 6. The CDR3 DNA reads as TGCGCCAGCAGCTTGGGACAGGGGGCGCCGGGCACTGAAGCTTTCTTT. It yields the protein CASSLGQGAPGTEAFF.

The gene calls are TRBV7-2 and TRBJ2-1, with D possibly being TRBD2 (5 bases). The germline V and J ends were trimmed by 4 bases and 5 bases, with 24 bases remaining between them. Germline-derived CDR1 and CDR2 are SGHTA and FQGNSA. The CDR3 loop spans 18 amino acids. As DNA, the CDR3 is TGTGCCAGCAGCTCCCCGGACGGGGTACAAGGTGTCCACAATGAGCAGTTCTTC. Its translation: CASSSPDGVQGVHNEQFF.

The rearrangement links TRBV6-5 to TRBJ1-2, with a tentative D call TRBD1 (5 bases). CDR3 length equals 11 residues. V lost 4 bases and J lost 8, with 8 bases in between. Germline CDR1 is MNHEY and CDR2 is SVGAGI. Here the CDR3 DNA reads TGTGCCAGCAGTTTAGGACAAGGCTACACCTTC. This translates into CASSLGQGYTF.

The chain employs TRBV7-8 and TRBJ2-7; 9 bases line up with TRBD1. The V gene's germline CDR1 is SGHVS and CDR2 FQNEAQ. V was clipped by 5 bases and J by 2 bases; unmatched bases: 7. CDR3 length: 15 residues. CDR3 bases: TGTGCCAGCAGCCCTGGGACAGGGCCCACCTACGAGCAGTACTTC. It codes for CASSPGTGPTYEQYF.

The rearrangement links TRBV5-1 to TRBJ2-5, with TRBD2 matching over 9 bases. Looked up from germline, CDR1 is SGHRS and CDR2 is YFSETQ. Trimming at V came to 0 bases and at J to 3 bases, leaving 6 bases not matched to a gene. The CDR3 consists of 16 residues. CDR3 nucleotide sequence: TGCGCCAGCAGCTTGGTCGGTAGCGGGGGAGAAGAGACCCAGTACTTC. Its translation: CASSLVGSGGEETQYF.

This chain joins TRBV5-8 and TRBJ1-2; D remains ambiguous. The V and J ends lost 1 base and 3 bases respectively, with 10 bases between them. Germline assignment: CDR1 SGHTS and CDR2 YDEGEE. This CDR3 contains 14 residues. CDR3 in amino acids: CASSLYREDYGYTF. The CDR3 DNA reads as TGTGCCAGCAGCTTGTATCGGGAAGACTATGGCTACACCTTC.

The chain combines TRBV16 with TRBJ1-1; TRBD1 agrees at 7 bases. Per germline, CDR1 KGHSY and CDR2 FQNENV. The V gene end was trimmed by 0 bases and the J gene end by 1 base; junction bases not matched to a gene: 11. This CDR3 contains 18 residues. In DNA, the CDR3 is TGTGCCAGCAGCCAATCGGTAGGGGGCGCATTGGAGAACACTGAAGCTTTCTTT. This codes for CASSQSVGGALENTEAFF.

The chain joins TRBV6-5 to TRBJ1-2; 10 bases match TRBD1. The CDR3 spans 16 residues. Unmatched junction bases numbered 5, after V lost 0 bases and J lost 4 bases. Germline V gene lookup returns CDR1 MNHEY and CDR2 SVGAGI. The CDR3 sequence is CASSYSSGQGTYGYTF. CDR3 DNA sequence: TGTGCCAGCAGTTACTCCTCGGGACAGGGGACCTATGGCTACACCTTC.

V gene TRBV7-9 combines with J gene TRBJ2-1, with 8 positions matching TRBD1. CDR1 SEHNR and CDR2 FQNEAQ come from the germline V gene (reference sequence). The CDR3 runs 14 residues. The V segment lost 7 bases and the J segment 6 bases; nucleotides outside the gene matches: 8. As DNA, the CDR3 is TGTGCCAGCACCCGGACAGGGATGGTCAATGAGCAGTTCTTC. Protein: CASTRTGMVNEQFF.

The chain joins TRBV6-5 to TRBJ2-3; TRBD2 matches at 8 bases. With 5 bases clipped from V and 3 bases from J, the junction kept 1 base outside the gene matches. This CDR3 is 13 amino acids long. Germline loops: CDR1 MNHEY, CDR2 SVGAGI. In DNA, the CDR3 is TGTGCCAGCAGTCGGGGGGGTACAGATACGCAGTATTTT. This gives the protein CASSRGGTDTQYF.

In DNA form, the CDR3 reads TGTGCCAGCAGCTTGATTCAGGTTCAAGAGACCCAGTACTTC. It specifies CASSLIQVQETQYF. This chain links TRBV7-8 with TRBJ2-5; no clear D. V dropped 3 bases and J dropped 2 bases, with 10 bases sitting between them. The germline V gene has CDR1 SGHVS and CDR2 FQNEAQ. This CDR3 comprises 14 residues.

The CDR3 nucleotides are TGTGCCAGCGCACGGACAGGGGACGAGAGAAACATTCAGTACTTC. The encoded protein is CASARTGDERNIQYF. V usage is TRBV6-1 and J usage is TRBJ2-4; 9 positions match TRBD1. The CDR3 is 15 residues long. Germline V lookup: CDR1 MNHNS, CDR2 SASEGT. The V segment lost 8 bases and the J segment 6 bases; nucleotides outside the gene matches: 11.

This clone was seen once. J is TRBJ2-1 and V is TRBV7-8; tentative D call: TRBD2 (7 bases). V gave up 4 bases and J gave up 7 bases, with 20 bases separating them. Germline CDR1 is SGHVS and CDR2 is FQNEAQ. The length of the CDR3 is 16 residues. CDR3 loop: CASSSGGGGLWNEQFF. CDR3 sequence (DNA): TGTGCCAGCAGCTCCGGGGGAGGGGGGTTGTGGAATGAGCAGTTCTTC.

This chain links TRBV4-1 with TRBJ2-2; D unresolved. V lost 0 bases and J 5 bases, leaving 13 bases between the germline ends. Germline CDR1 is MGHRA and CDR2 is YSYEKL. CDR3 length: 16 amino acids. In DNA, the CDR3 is TGCGCCAGCAGCCAAGATATGGCTAGTGGGACCGGGGAGCTGTTTTTT. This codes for CASSQDMASGTGELFF.